This TCR beta chain is drawn from a study of cytomegalovirus exposure and HLA in healthy donors. Study findings and constraints: Productive status was seen about 90% or about 30% of the time for most TCR beta V segments in an earlier analysis. Some V segments (TRBV6-2 and TRBV6-3 among them) were excluded as indistinguishable. There were some 150 TCR beta chains listed as cytomegalovirus-associated. Association of roughly 17,000 TCR beta sequences with HLA alleles was found at 0.05 false discovery rate in a later analysis.

The germline V and J ends were trimmed by 5 bases and 0 bases, with 14 bases remaining between them. Germline V gives CDR1 SGHVS, CDR2 FQNEAQ. The CDR3 runs 15 residues. Concerning this clone itself: Antigen specificity is unknown.

The PCR made use of 60 Vbeta and 13 Jbeta primers. Sequencing used immunoSEQ multiplex PCR; TCRdb keeps in-frame clones, though not all of them. This listing includes around 40,000 clones. Material for sequencing was PBMCs. The chain uses TRBV7-8 and TRBJ2-7; a possible D gene is TRBD1 (6 bases). The source is a human donor in good health. CDR3 bases: TGTGCCAGCAGCCCCCAGGGGAGCCTCTCCTACGAGCAGTACTTC. Protein sequence: CASSPQGSLSYEQYF.